A single sample gave rise to the 17 T cell receptor beta chains below, sequenced in a study of blood T cells in healthy people across ages (dated by TCRdb to about 2015). Libraries were made using 5' RACE. Sequencing took place on an Illumina HiSeq 2500. The second PCR ran for about 6 to 12 cycles and used a J-beta primer mix along with a sample-barcoded 5' primer. TCRdb took the public reads, trimmed them with fastp at Q25, ran MiXCR for clone calling and kept in-frame beta chains. Rows with a matching CDR3 protein are joined into one entry that keeps the most common DNA and genes. For this sample the table gives 600,000 or so distinct CDR3 sequences, of which roughly 30% were detected only once. The leading ten clones occupy more than 15% of the sample. The source material was blood. The receptors here all came from a woman at least 80 years old in good health.

This clonotype was detected ten times or more. The rearrangement uses TRBV18 and TRBJ2-7; the D is unclear. CDR1 is KGHSH and CDR2 is LQKENI in the germline V gene. Deletions cut 3 bases from V and 3 bases from J, with 9 bases between. This CDR3 is 13 amino acids long. DNA of the CDR3: TGTGCCAGCTCACCTTTAGACCTCTACGAGCAGTACTTC. Translation gives CASSPLDLYEQYF.

This clonotype was recorded at least ten times. CDR3 sequence: CASSVTSGYNEQFF. The CDR3 bases are TGTGCCAGCAGCGTAACTAGCGGGTACAATGAGCAGTTCTTC. This rearrangement joins TRBV9 to TRBJ2-1; 9 bases align to TRBD2. Germline CDR1 and CDR2: SGDLS and YYNGEE. The V and J ends lost 1 base and 4 bases, in that order; junction bases with no gene match: 0. The CDR3 length is 14 residues.

V usage is TRBV7-2 and J usage is TRBJ2-5; no definite D call. The CDR3 totals 13 residues. Per the germline V gene, CDR1 is SGHTA and CDR2 is FQGNSA. Trimming left V 2 bases short and J 5 bases short, with 9 bases between. CDR3 in DNA: TGTGCCAGCAGCTTAATCGCCAGGGAGACCCAGTACTTC. Translating gives CASSLIARETQYF. Together with reference TRBV7-2 and TRBJ2-5, the CDR3 gives the full variable domain: GAGVSQSPSNKVTEKGKDVELRCDPISGHTALYWYRQSLGQGLEFLIYFQGNSAPDKSGLPSDRFSAERTGGSVSTLTIQRTQQEDSAVYLCASSLIARETQYFGPGTRLLVL.

As for this clonotype: Its ends do not fully match the called genes, so a read error is possible. The chain combines TRBV2 with TRBJ2-3; D remains ambiguous. The CDR3 runs to 12 residues. Germline lookup yields CDR1 SNHLY and CDR2 FYNNEI. The CDR3 DNA reads as TGTGCCAACAGTGAAGGTGCAGATACGCAGTATTTT. Encoded protein: CANSEGADTQYF. Using reference TRBV2 and TRBJ2-3 for the parts outside the CDR3, the full variable domain is EPEVTQTPSHQVTQMGQEVILRCVPISNHLYFYWYRQILGQKVEFLVSFYNNEISEKSEIFDDQFSVERPDGSNFTLKIRSTKLEDSAMYFCANSEGADTQYFGPGTRLTVL.

This clonotype was seen ten or more times. V is TRBV4-1 and J is TRBJ1-2, with unresolved D. V lost 0 bases, J lost 7 bases, and 15 bases lay in between. CDR1 is MGHRA, CDR2 YSYEKL, per germline. The CDR3 covers 15 residues. The CDR3 region is CASSQDPTSLSGYTF. The CDR3 DNA is TGCGCCAGCAGCCAAGACCCCACATCCCTTTCTGGCTACACCTTC.

A note on this clonotype: A much bigger clone sits one base away, suggesting this may be a read error. This sequence joins TRBV7-2 and TRBJ1-2; no reliable D call. This CDR3 is 14 amino acids long. Per the germline V gene, CDR1 is SGHTA and CDR2 is FQGNSA. The CDR3 spells CVSSLVGTNYGYTF. CDR3 DNA sequence: TGTGTCAGCAGCTTAGTTGGGACTAACTATGGCTACACCTTC.

The chain is built from TRBV20-1 and TRBJ2-1; a weak D match, TRBD2 (6 bases). The CDR3 is 15 amino acids. CDR1 is DFQATT and CDR2 is SNEGSKA in the germline V gene (reference sequence). The germline V and J ends were trimmed by 5 bases and 0 bases, with 14 bases remaining between them. The CDR3 protein is CSASIPAGSYNEQFF. For the CDR3, the DNA is TGCAGTGCTTCAATCCCAGCGGGCTCCTACAATGAGCAGTTCTTC.

The V gene is TRBV5-1, the J gene TRBJ1-1, with a tentative D call TRBD1 (5 bases). The CDR3 is 13 amino acids. CDR1 SGHRS and CDR2 YFSETQ come from the germline V gene. V lost 2 bases, J lost 7 bases, and 12 bases lay in between. This CDR3 reads CASSFRVGGEAFF. CDR3 sequence (DNA): TGCGCCAGCAGCTTCAGGGTTGGTGGTGAAGCTTTCTTT.

This clonotype was detected a few times. The chain joins TRBV20-1 to TRBJ2-3; D is possibly TRBD2 (7 bases). This CDR3 has 15 amino acids. Deletions cut 5 bases from V and 1 base from J, with 16 bases between. The V gene's germline CDR1 is DFQATT and CDR2 SNEGSKA (reference sequence). CDR3 amino acids: CSAPPDSGGTDTQYF. The DNA for the CDR3 is TGCAGTGCTCCTCCGGACAGCGGGGGCACAGATACGCAGTATTTT.

This clonotype was seen many times. V and J are TRBV24-1 and TRBJ1-2; no clear D gene. The CDR3 is made up of 14 amino acids. V was pared by 3 bases and J by 2 bases, with 9 bases between. CDR1 and CDR2 (germline): KGHDR, SFDVKD. Here the CDR3 DNA reads TGTGCCACCAGTGATCACAGCGCCAACTATGGCTACACCTTC. This sequence encodes CATSDHSANYGYTF.

This clonotype has a count of ten or more. V and J are TRBV20-1 and TRBJ2-1; TRBD1 might be the D (6 bases). The V and J ends lost 8 bases and 8 bases respectively, with 10 bases between them. The CDR3 is 10 amino acids. The germline V gene encodes CDR1 DFQATT and CDR2 SNEGSKA (reference sequence). This CDR3 reads CSQGIDEQFF. CDR3 coding DNA: TGCAGTCAGGGGATCGATGAGCAGTTCTTC.

This clonotype occurred many times. V gene TRBV7-9 combines with J gene TRBJ2-5; 10 positions match TRBD2. Germline CDR1 reads SEHNR; CDR2 reads FQNEAQ (reference sequence). The CDR3 has 18 residues. V lost 2 bases and J lost 2; bases outside the gene matches: 11. The CDR3 protein is CASSLRASGGRLQETQYF. The CDR3 DNA follows: TGTGCCAGCAGCTTACGGGCTAGCGGGGGACGATTGCAAGAGACCCAGTACTTC.

This clonotype was observed at least ten times. The chain links TRBV7-2 to TRBJ2-3, with D perhaps matching TRBD2 (5 bases). The CDR3 covers 15 residues. Trimming stripped 4 bases from V and 0 bases from J, with 11 bases between. Germline V CDR1 and CDR2: SGHTA, FQGNSA. The CDR3 nucleotides are TGTGCCAGCAGCTCCCTAGCAATCAGCACAGATACGCAGTATTTT. This gives the protein CASSSLAISTDTQYF.

This clonotype was picked up many times. V and J are TRBV5-1 and TRBJ2-5; no clear D. The CDR3 covers 14 residues. Germline V gives CDR1 SGHRS, CDR2 YFSETQ. Trimming removed 2 bases from V and 0 bases from J, with 8 bases in between. DNA for the CDR3: TGCGCCAGCAGCTTAGACTCAAACCAAGAGACCCAGTACTTC. It is translated as CASSLDSNQETQYF.

This chain joins TRBV6-6 and TRBJ1-2; D remains unclear. Trimming stripped 8 bases from V and 4 bases from J, with 14 bases between. Per germline, CDR1 MNHNY and CDR2 SVGAGI (reference sequence). The CDR3 runs 13 residues. CDR3 region: CASSRAEFYGYTF. DNA of the CDR3: TGTGCCAGCTCCCGAGCGGAGTTCTATGGCTACACCTTC.

This clonotype was counted at least ten times. V gene TRBV20-1 combines with J gene TRBJ1-5; TRBD1 aligns across 7 bases. The CDR3 is made up of 14 amino acids. Germline V gives CDR1 DFQATT, CDR2 SNEGSKA (reference sequence). J was trimmed by 3 bases and V by 1 base; bases with no gene match: 3. CDR3 nucleotides: TGCAGTGCTAGAGGACAGGGTAACAATCAGCCCCAGCATTTT. This sequence encodes CSARGQGNNQPQHF.

This clonotype was counted ten times or more. This may stem from a read error, because a much larger clone lies one nucleotide away. The limits of the CDR3 on the DNA are not certain, so only TCRdb's listed CDR3 is given. The V call is TRBV7-2, the J call TRBJ2-5; the table's D gene call, TRBD1, was not cross checked with the DNA. The germline V gene encodes CDR1 SGHTA and CDR2 FQGNSA. The CDR3 is 12 residues long, counting both termini. The CDR3 is CASSFGQGALYF.